This is a list of T cell receptor beta chains from one sample in a study of Ad26.COV2.S vaccination and SARS-CoV-2 variants. Measured with immunoSEQ multiplex PCR; TCRdb has only the in-frame clones, and not every one. The sample contains some 320,000 clones, just under 85% of which appear only once. The sequencing here drew on peripheral blood, taken in a trial of Ad26.COV2.S vaccine versus placebo. The receptors were gathered from a person aged 18 to 65 who received the Ad26.COV2.S COVID-19 vaccine or a placebo. Both conserved end residues are part of each CDR3. The D gene is left open where the match is weak. Size is omitted from some rows. Given values are once, few, many or a class for expanded clones.

D | size | J | V | DNA | CDR3
- | - | TRBJ2-5 | TRBV10-3 | TGTGCCATCAGTGATATAGGAATCCAAGAGACCCAGTACTTC | CAISDIGIQETQYF
TRBD1 | - | TRBJ1-5 | TRBV6-2/TRBV6-3 | TGTGCCAGCAGTACCCCACAGGGGAGTCAGCCCCAGCATTTT | CASSTPQGSQPQHF
TRBD1 | few | TRBJ2-1 | TRBV7-9 | TGTGCCAGCAGCTTAACCGGGACAGGGACCTACAATGAGCAGTTCTTC | CASSLTGTGTYNEQFF
TRBD1 | - | TRBJ2-7 | TRBV28 | TGTGCCAGCAGGGAACAGGGGGGTTCGTATTACGAGCAGTACTTC | CASREQGGSYYEQYF
- | once | TRBJ2-2 | TRBV5-1 | TGCGCCAGCAGCTTGAGGGGACAAAACACCGGGGAGCTGTTTTTT | CASSLRGQNTGELFF
- | - | TRBJ1-6 | TRBV6-5 | TGTGCCAGCAGTTACTCTGGGACTCCGGGGTCACCCCTCCACTTT | CASSYSGTPGSPLHF
- | - | TRBJ1-5 | TRBV7-8 | TGTGCCAGCAGCTTGGGGCGGAACAATCAGCCCCAGCATTTT | CASSLGRNNQPQHF
TRBD1 | - | TRBJ2-2 | TRBV7-3 | TGTGCCAGCAGCCCAGGGGGTCCCACCGGGGAGCTGTTTTTT | CASSPGGPTGELFF
TRBD1 | few | TRBJ1-1 | TRBV9 | TGTGCCAGCAGCCCAAGACAGGGGGCGAACACTGAAGCTTTCTTT | CASSPRQGANTEAFF
- | few | TRBJ2-2 | TRBV29-1 | TGCAGCGTTGAAGACGGACAGAACACCGGGGAGCTGTTTTTT | CSVEDGQNTGELFF
- | - | TRBJ2-5 | TRBV30 | TGTGCCTGGAGTCCCTTTACAGGTTACCAAGAGACCCAGTACTTC | CAWSPFTGYQETQYF
- | few | TRBJ1-4 | TRBV7-9 | TGTGCCAGCAGCGGTCGGGGTAATGAAAAACTGTTTTTT | CASSGRGNEKLFF
- | - | TRBJ2-3 | TRBV7-9 | TGTGCCAGCAGCGGGGGGACCGACAACACAGATACGCAGTATTTT | CASSGGTDNTDTQYF
- | once | TRBJ2-7 | TRBV28 | TGTGCCAGCAGTTTGGTGGGAACCCCCTACGAGCAGTACTTC | CASSLVGTPYEQYF
- | - | TRBJ1-1 | TRBV12-3/TRBV12-4 | TGTGCCAGCAGCCCGAGATGGGACCCTGAAGCTTTCTTT | CASSPRWDPEAFF
- | - | TRBJ2-1 | TRBV10-3 | TGTGCCATCCGGCCGACATGGGCCGTCGAGCAGTTCTTC | CAIRPTWAVEQFF
- | - | TRBJ1-1 | TRBV7-9 | TGTGCCAGCAGCTCCCCGGACGGGGGCCGGGACACTGAAGCTTTCTTT | CASSSPDGGRDTEAFF
- | - | TRBJ1-5 | TRBV12-3/TRBV12-4 | TGTGCCAGCAGTTTAGAATTAATTCAGCCCCAGCATTTT | CASSLELIQPQHF
TRBD1 | - | TRBJ1-2 | TRBV28 | TGTGCCAGCAAAATGCAGGCAGGGGGTTATGGCTACACCTTC | CASKMQAGGYGYTF
- | - | TRBJ1-1 | TRBV7-9 | TGTGCCAGCAGCTTAGGAGGAGGGAACACTGAAGCTTTCTTT | CASSLGGGNTEAFF
- | - | TRBJ2-2 | TRBV13 | TGTGCCAGCAGCTTCACGGGCGGCACCGGGGAGCTGTTTTTT | CASSFTGGTGELFF
- | - | TRBJ1-2 | TRBV7-9 | TGTGCCAGCAGCTTAGAGGGGTTTTCAGGGTATGGCTACACCTTC | CASSLEGFSGYGYTF